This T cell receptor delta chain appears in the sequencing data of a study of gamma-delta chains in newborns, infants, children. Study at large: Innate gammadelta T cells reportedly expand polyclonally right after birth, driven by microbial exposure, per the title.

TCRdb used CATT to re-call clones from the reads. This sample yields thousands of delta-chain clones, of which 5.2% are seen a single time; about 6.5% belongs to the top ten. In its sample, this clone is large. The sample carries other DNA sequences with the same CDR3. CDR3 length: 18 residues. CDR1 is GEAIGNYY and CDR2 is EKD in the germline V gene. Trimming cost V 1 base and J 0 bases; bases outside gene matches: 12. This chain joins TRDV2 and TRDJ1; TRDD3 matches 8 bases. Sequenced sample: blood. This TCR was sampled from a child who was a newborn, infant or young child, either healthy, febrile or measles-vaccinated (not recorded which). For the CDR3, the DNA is TGTGCCTGTGACACAAGTCCCGTACTGGGGGGCTACACCGATAAACTCATCTTT. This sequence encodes CACDTSPVLGGYTDKLIF.